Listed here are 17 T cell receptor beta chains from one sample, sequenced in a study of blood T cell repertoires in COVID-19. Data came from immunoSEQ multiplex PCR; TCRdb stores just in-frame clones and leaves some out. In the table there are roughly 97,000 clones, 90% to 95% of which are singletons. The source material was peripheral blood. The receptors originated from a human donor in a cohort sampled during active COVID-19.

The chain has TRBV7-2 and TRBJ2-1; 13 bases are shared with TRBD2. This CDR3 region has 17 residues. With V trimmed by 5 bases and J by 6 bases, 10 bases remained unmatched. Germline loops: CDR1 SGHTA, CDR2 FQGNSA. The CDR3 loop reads CASSPRTSGSRGNEQFF. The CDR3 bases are TGTGCCAGCAGCCCCCGGACTAGCGGGAGTAGAGGCAATGAGCAGTTCTTC.

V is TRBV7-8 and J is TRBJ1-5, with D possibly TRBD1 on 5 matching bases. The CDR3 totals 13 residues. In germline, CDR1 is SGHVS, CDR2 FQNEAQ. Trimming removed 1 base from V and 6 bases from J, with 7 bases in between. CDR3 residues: CASSLGGGQPQHF. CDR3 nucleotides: TGTGCCAGCAGCTTAGGGGGGGGTCAGCCCCAGCATTTT.

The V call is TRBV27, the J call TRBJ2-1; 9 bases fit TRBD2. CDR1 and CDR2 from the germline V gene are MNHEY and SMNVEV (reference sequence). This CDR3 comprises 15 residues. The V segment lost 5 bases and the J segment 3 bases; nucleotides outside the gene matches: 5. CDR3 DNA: TGTGCCAGCAGTCTGACTAGCGGTAACTACAATGAGCAGTTCTTC. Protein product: CASSLTSGNYNEQFF.

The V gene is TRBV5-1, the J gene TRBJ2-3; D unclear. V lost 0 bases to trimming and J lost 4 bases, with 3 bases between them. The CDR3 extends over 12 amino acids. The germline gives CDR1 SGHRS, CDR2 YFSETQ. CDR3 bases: TGCGCCAGCAGCTTGGGAGCAGATACGCAGTATTTT. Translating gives CASSLGADTQYF. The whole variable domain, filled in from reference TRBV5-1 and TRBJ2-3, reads KAGVTQTPRYLIKTRGQQVTLSCSPISGHRSVSWYQQTPGQGLQFLFEYFSETQRNKGNFPGRFSGRQFSNSRSEMNVSTLELGDSALYLCASSLGADTQYFGPGTRLTVL.

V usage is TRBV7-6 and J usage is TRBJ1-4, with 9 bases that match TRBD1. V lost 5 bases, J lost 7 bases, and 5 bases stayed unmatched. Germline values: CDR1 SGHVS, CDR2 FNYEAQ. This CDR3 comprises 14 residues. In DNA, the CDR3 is TGTGCCAGCAGCCCGACAGGGGGGGGTGAAAAACTGTTTTTT. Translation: CASSPTGGGEKLFF.

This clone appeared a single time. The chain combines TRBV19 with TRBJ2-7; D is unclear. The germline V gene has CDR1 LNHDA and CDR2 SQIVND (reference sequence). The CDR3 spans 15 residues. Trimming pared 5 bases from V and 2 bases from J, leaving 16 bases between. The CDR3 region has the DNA TGTGCCAGTAGTGCAATCGACGCGGCCGCCTACGAGCAGTACTTC. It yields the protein CASSAIDAAAYEQYF.

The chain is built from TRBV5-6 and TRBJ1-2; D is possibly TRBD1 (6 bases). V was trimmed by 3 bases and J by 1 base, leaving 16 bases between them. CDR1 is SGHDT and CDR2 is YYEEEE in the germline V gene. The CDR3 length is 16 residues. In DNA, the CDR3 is TGTGCCAGCAGCTACAGGGATCATCACTTTAACTATGGCTACACCTTC. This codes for CASSYRDHHFNYGYTF.

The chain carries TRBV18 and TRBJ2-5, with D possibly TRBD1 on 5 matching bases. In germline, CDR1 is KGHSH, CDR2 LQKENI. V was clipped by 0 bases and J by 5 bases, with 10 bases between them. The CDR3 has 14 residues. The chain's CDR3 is CASSPPARAETQYF. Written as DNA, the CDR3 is TGTGCCAGCTCACCACCGGCCAGGGCGGAGACCCAGTACTTC.

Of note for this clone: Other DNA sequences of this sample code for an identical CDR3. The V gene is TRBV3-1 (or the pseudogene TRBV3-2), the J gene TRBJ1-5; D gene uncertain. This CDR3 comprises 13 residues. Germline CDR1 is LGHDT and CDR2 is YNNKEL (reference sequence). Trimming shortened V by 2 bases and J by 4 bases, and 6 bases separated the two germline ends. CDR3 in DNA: TGTGCCAGCAGCCAACTCAGGAATCAGCCCCAGCATTTT. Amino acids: CASSQLRNQPQHF.

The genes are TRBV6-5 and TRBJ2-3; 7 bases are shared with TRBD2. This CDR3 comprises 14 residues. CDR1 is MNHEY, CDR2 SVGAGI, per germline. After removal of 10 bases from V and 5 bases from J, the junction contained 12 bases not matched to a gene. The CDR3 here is CATISAGSGDTQYF. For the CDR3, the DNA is TGTGCCACCATATCAGCGGGGTCAGGAGATACGCAGTATTTT.

The CDR3 is CASSLRGGFNNSPLHF. Written as DNA, the CDR3 is TGTGCCAGCAGCTTGCGGGGGGGCTTTAATAATTCACCCCTCCACTTT. This chain connects TRBV13 to TRBJ1-6; D might be TRBD1 (6 bases). The CDR3 covers 16 residues. Germline V gene lookup returns CDR1 PRHDT and CDR2 FYEKMQ (reference sequence). V lost 3 bases to trimming and J lost 5 bases, with 14 bases between them.

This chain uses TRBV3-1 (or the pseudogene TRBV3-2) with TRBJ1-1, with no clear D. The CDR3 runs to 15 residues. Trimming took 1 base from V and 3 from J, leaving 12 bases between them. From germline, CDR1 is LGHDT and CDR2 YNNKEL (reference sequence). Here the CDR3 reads CASSQGASGYTEAFF. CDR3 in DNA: TGTGCCAGCAGCCAAGGGGCCAGTGGATACACTGAAGCTTTCTTT.

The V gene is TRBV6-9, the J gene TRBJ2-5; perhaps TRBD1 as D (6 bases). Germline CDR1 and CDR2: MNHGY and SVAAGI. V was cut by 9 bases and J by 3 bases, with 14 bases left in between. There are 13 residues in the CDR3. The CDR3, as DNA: TGTGCCAGGAAACAGGGTTTGAAAGAGACCCAGTACTTC. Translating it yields CARKQGLKETQYF.

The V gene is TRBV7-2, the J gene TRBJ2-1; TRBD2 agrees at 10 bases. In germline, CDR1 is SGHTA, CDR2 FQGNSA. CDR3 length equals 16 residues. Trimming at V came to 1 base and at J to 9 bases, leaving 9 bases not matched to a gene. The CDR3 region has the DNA TGTGCCAGCAGCTTAGGGGCTAGCGGGAGAGGCCTTGAGCAGTTCTTC. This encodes CASSLGASGRGLEQFF.

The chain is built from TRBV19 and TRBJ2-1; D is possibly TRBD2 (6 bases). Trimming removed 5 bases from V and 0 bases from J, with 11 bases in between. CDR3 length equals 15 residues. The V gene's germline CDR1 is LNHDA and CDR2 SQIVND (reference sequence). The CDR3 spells CASSFAGSSYNEQFF. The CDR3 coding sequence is TGTGCCAGTAGTTTCGCGGGGAGCTCCTACAATGAGCAGTTCTTC.

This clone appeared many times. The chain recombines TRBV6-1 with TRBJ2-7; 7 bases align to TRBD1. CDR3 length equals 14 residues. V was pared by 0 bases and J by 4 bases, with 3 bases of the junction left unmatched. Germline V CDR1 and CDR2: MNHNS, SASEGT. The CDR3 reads CASSEAGTAYEQYF. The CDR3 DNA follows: TGTGCCAGCAGTGAAGCTGGGACAGCGTACGAGCAGTACTTC.

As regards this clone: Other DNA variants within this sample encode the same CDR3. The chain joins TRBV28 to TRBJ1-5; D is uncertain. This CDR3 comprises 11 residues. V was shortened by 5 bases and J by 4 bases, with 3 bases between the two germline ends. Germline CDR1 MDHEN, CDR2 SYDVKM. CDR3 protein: CASSLNQPQHF. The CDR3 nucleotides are TGTGCCAGCAGTCTAAATCAGCCCCAGCATTTT.